This passage covers 30 T cell receptor beta chains from one sample sequenced in a study of blood T cell repertoires in COVID-19. The repertoire was sequenced with immunoSEQ multiplex PCR; TCRdb's copy has only in-frame clones and lacks some. The data show some 280,000 clones, around 89% seen once. The sample comprised peripheral blood. These receptors were taken from a woman aged 55-70 years with acute or convalescent COVID-19.

The V gene is TRBV7-2, the J gene TRBJ1-1; D is undetermined. The V end lost 11 bases, the J end lost 5 bases, and 21 bases lay between the germline ends. The CDR3 contains 14 residues. Germline V gives CDR1 SGHTA, CDR2 FQGNSA. CDR3 sequence (DNA): TGTGCCGGGCAGTCGGTAGGTGTACGTACTGAAGCTTTCTTT. Encoded protein: CAGQSVGVRTEAFF.

V and J are TRBV5-1 and TRBJ2-7, with D possibly being TRBD2 (5 bases). Per germline, CDR1 SGHRS and CDR2 YFSETQ. The CDR3 is 14 residues long. V lost 6 bases to trimming and J lost 2 bases, with 15 bases between them. The CDR3 loop reads CASMLGAAPYEQYF. CDR3 bases: TGCGCCAGCATGTTGGGAGCGGCTCCCTACGAGCAGTACTTC.

The chain couples TRBV19 to TRBJ2-1; 8 bases fit TRBD1. Per the germline V gene, CDR1 is LNHDA and CDR2 is SQIVND (reference sequence). CDR3 length: 16 amino acids. Trimming cost V 5 bases and J 7 bases; bases outside gene matches: 13. CDR3 protein: CASSGRGQGASNEQFF. In DNA form, the CDR3 reads TGTGCCAGTAGTGGCCGGGGTCAGGGGGCATCAAATGAGCAGTTCTTC.

This rearrangement joins TRBV30 to TRBJ1-6, with TRBD1 as a possible D gene (6 bases). Per the germline V gene, CDR1 is GTSNPN and CDR2 is SVGIG (reference sequence). V was cut by 2 bases and J by 7 bases, with 21 bases left in between. This CDR3 spans 17 amino acids. The CDR3 coding sequence is TGTGCCTGGAGTTTCGCAGGGGCCGGTCGGGCGAATTCACCCCTCCACTTT. This encodes CAWSFAGAGRANSPLHF.

V and J are TRBV9 and TRBJ1-3; 8 nucleotides match TRBD1. Germline CDR1 SGDLS, CDR2 YYNGEE. The CDR3 contains 15 residues. After removal of 4 bases from V and 3 bases from J, the junction contained 6 bases not matched to a gene. As DNA, the CDR3 is TGTGCCAGCAGCCCCCGACAGGGGCATGGAAACACCATATATTTT. Amino acids: CASSPRQGHGNTIYF.

The rearrangement links TRBV29-1 to TRBJ1-1; D call uncertain. CDR1 is SQVTM, CDR2 ANQGSEA, per germline. V gave up 5 bases and J gave up 5 bases, with 15 bases separating them. The CDR3 runs 13 residues. The CDR3 is CSVSVGGMTEAFF. The CDR3 DNA sequence: TGCAGCGTTTCGGTGGGAGGAATGACTGAAGCTTTCTTT. The whole variable domain, remainder taken from reference TRBV29-1 and TRBJ1-1, is SAVISQKPSRDICQRGTSLTIQCQVDSQVTMMFWYRQQPGQSLTLIATANQGSEATYESGFVIDKFPISRPNLTFSTLTVSNMSPEDSSIYLCSVSVGGMTEAFFGQGTRLTVV.

As for this clone: The sample contains more than one DNA sequence encoding this CDR3. The chain couples TRBV5-1 to TRBJ1-2, with 10 bases aligning to TRBD1. Trimming removed 4 bases from V and 2 bases from J; junction bases left unmatched: 2. Germline loops: CDR1 SGHRS, CDR2 YFSETQ. CDR3 size: 14 residues. CDR3 in amino acids: CASSPGQGNYGYTF. CDR3 DNA: TGCGCCAGCAGCCCGGGACAGGGGAACTATGGCTACACCTTC. The full variable domain, completed using reference TRBV5-1 and TRBJ1-2, is KAGVTQTPRYLIKTRGQQVTLSCSPISGHRSVSWYQQTPGQGLQFLFEYFSETQRNKGNFPGRFSGRQFSNSRSEMNVSTLELGDSALYLCASSPGQGNYGYTFGSGTRLTVV.

The chain couples TRBV14 to TRBJ1-2; D might be TRBD1 (6 bases). Germline CDR1 and CDR2: SGHDN and FVKESK. The CDR3 is 14 residues long. V lost 1 base, J lost 6 bases, and 12 bases lay in between. The CDR3 sequence is CASSQAAGVDGYTF. CDR3 DNA sequence: TGTGCCAGCAGCCAAGCGGCAGGGGTGGATGGCTACACCTTC.

The V and J genes are TRBV6-2 or TRBV6-3 and TRBJ2-7, with TRBD2 as a possible D gene (5 bases). Germline V gene sequence: CDR1 MNHEY, CDR2 SVGEGT. The CDR3 consists of 15 residues. Trimming removed 3 bases at V and 4 bases at J, with 16 bases between. The CDR3: CASSYLPGLHYEQYF. CDR3 in DNA: TGTGCCAGCAGTTATCTCCCCGGACTGCATTACGAGCAGTACTTC.

This clone was found once. The chain links TRBV15 to TRBJ2-5; 15 bases are shared with TRBD2. The germline V gene encodes CDR1 LNHNV and CDR2 YYDKDF (reference sequence). This CDR3 contains 18 residues. V was pared by 2 bases and J by 0 bases, with 4 bases of the junction left unmatched. For the CDR3, the DNA is TGTGCCACCAGCAGACCCGGGACTAGCGGGAGGAACCAAGAGACCCAGTACTTC. Its protein product is CATSRPGTSGRNQETQYF.

This clone was recorded only once. The chain employs TRBV19 and TRBJ1-2; D might be TRBD1 (6 bases). V lost 4 bases, J lost 7 bases, and 19 bases lay in between. The CDR3 length is 15 residues. Germline V lookup: CDR1 LNHDA, CDR2 SQIVND (reference sequence). The CDR3 loop is CASSTGQLLNVGYTF. CDR3 sequence (DNA): TGTGCCAGTAGTACCGGACAGCTTCTGAATGTTGGCTACACCTTC. Using reference TRBV19 and TRBJ1-2 for the parts outside the CDR3, the full variable domain is DGGITQSPKYLFRKEGQNVTLSCEQNLNHDAMYWYRQDPGQGLRLIYYSQIVNDFQKGDIAEGYSVSREKKESFPLTVTSAQKNPTAFYLCASSTGQLLNVGYTFGSGTRLTVV.

The V gene is TRBV5-1, the J gene TRBJ2-7, with D tentatively TRBD2 (7 bases). The CDR3 loop spans 15 amino acids. The V end was cut by 4 bases, the J end by 0 bases, with 14 bases between. Germline assignment: CDR1 SGHRS and CDR2 YFSETQ. CDR3 loop: CASSPGGHLSYEQYF. In nucleotides, the CDR3 is TGCGCCAGCAGCCCGGGGGGACATCTCTCCTACGAGCAGTACTTC.

The table lists this clone with a few counts. The chain recombines TRBV9 with TRBJ1-1; no definite D call. Germline CDR1 is SGDLS and CDR2 is YYNGEE. With 1 base removed from V and 4 bases from J, the gap between germline ends came to 11 bases. The CDR3 length is 14 residues. The CDR3 DNA reads as TGTGCCAGCAGCGTACGGGAGAAGGGCACTGAAGCTTTCTTT. This translates into CASSVREKGTEAFF.

The V gene is TRBV28, the J gene TRBJ1-2, with D possibly matching TRBD1 (5 bases). CDR3 size: 11 residues. Trimming stripped 7 bases from V and 4 bases from J, with 7 bases between. Germline CDR1 reads MDHEN; CDR2 reads SYDVKM. The CDR3 DNA is TGTGCCAGCACCACAGGCTATGGCTACACCTTC. The encoded protein is CASTTGYGYTF.

The rearrangement uses TRBV9 and TRBJ1-2, with 7 bases identical to TRBD1. CDR1 SGDLS and CDR2 YYNGEE come from the germline V gene. The CDR3 length is 15 residues. V was pared by 4 bases and J by 1 base, with 7 bases of the junction left unmatched. The CDR3 coding sequence is TGTGCCAGCAGCCCTCAGACAGGGAATAACTATGGCTACACCTTC. Its translation: CASSPQTGNNYGYTF.

The CDR3 nucleotides are TGTGCCAGCACCTGGGCCGGGAGCAGGGAGCAGTTCTTC. The encoded protein is CASTWAGSREQFF. The chain couples TRBV7-9 to TRBJ2-1; TRBD2 is a possible D gene (6 bases). CDR3 length: 13 amino acids. The V end was cut by 7 bases, the J end by 10 bases, with 17 bases between. The germline gives CDR1 SEHNR, CDR2 FQNEAQ (reference sequence).

This clone was counted once. The rearrangement links TRBV28 to TRBJ2-5, with 14 bases matching TRBD2. CDR1 and CDR2 (germline): MDHEN, SYDVKM. The CDR3 consists of 16 residues. V shed 5 bases and J 2 bases; nucleotides not matched to a gene: 4. CDR3 in DNA: TGTGCCAGCAGTCCCGGACTAGCGGGGGGACAAGAGACCCAGTACTTC. This encodes CASSPGLAGGQETQYF.

The CDR3 is CAIRRVFLERDGYEQFF. As DNA, the CDR3 is TGTGCCATCAGGCGGGTGTTTTTGGAGCGGGATGGCTATGAGCAGTTCTTC. The gene calls are TRBV10-3 and TRBJ2-1; 7 nucleotides align to TRBD2. The CDR3 totals 17 residues. V lost 6 bases, J lost 8 bases, and 19 bases stayed unmatched. Germline CDR1 ENHRY, CDR2 SYGVKD.

V usage is TRBV4-1 and J usage is TRBJ1-1; TRBD1 might be the D (6 bases). V lost 3 bases to trimming and J lost 1 base, with 12 bases between them. Germline lookup yields CDR1 MGHRA and CDR2 YSYEKL. This CDR3 has 15 residues. The CDR3 DNA sequence: TGCGCCAGCAGCCAGGAGACAGGAGGGAACACTGAAGCTTTCTTT. Protein: CASSQETGGNTEAFF.

The V gene is TRBV4-1, the J gene TRBJ1-1; D unclear. Germline-derived CDR1 and CDR2 are MGHRA and YSYEKL. The CDR3 runs 14 residues. Trimming took 4 bases from V and 1 from J, leaving 10 bases between them. CDR3 sequence (DNA): TGCGCCAGCAGCCTCGCCCGGGGGAACACTGAAGCTTTCTTT. It encodes CASSLARGNTEAFF.

This chain links TRBV12-5 with TRBJ1-2; D uncertain. The CDR3 contains 14 residues. CDR1 LGHNT and CDR2 FRNRAP come from the germline V gene. V dropped 0 bases and J dropped 9 bases, with 14 bases sitting between them. This CDR3 reads CASGLVQSPWSYTF. The CDR3 bases are TGTGCTAGTGGTTTGGTACAGTCCCCATGGAGCTACACCTTC.

The gene calls are TRBV6-5 and TRBJ2-7; 7 bases map to TRBD1. The CDR3 length is 13 residues. Germline V CDR1 and CDR2: MNHEY, SVGAGI. V gave up 7 bases and J gave up 6 bases; unmatched junction bases: 9. CDR3 coding DNA: TGTGCCAGCACACGGACAGGCTTGGGCGAGCAGTACTTC. Translated: CASTRTGLGEQYF.

The chain recombines TRBV12-3 or TRBV12-4 with TRBJ2-1; TRBD2 might be the D (7 bases). Trimming removed 5 bases from V and 7 bases from J, with 12 bases in between. The CDR3 loop spans 13 amino acids. The CDR3 region has the DNA TGTGCCAGCAGTCCGCGGGGGCGGAATGAGCAGTTCTTC. This sequence encodes CASSPRGRNEQFF.

V and J are TRBV18 and TRBJ2-3, with 8 positions matching TRBD2. The CDR3 is 14 amino acids. Germline trimming cut 3 bases from V and 4 bases from J; bases unmatched to any gene: 3. Germline V gene sequence: CDR1 KGHSH, CDR2 LQKENI. CDR3 sequence (DNA): TGTGCCAGCTCACCTTCACTAGCGGCAGATACGCAGTATTTT. This sequence encodes CASSPSLAADTQYF.

The chain links TRBV6-5 to TRBJ1-2; 7 bases map to TRBD1. Germline CDR1 and CDR2: MNHEY and SVGAGI. V trimming: 4 bases; J trimming: 5 bases; junction bases outside the gene matches: 13. The CDR3 is 16 amino acids. DNA of the CDR3: TGTGCCAGCAGTTCCCACGGGACAGCCGGTTATTATGGCTACACCTTC. Its protein product is CASSSHGTAGYYGYTF.

The chain joins TRBV19 to TRBJ1-1; D ambiguous. The germline CDR1 and CDR2 sequences are LNHDA and SQIVND (reference sequence). Deletions cut 1 base from V and 2 bases from J, with 8 bases between. The CDR3 contains 14 residues. The CDR3 DNA reads as TGTGCCAGTAGTATAGTGGCCAGTAACACTGAAGCTTTCTTT. As protein: CASSIVASNTEAFF.

This clone was counted at least ten times. The chain couples TRBV6-2 or TRBV6-3 to TRBJ1-5, with TRBD1 identical over 10 bases. The CDR3 has 16 amino acids. J gave up 3 bases and V 6 bases, and 8 bases lay outside the gene matches. Germline values: CDR1 MNHEY, CDR2 SVGEGT. CDR3 protein: CASSSGTGDFNQPQHF. The DNA of the CDR3 is TGTGCCAGCAGCTCCGGGACAGGGGATTTCAATCAGCCCCAGCATTTT.

This chain uses TRBV7-2 with TRBJ1-6, with 9 bases identical to TRBD1. Germline trimming cut 4 bases from V and 8 bases from J; bases unmatched to any gene: 15. The germline CDR1 and CDR2 sequences are SGHTA and FQGNSA. This CDR3 region has 18 residues. The CDR3 sequence is CASSSPLGQGSHHSPLHF. The CDR3 DNA follows: TGTGCCAGCAGCTCACCTCTTGGACAGGGGAGCCACCATTCACCCCTCCACTTT.

The J gene is TRBJ2-5, the V gene TRBV7-2; tentatively, D is TRBD2 (7 bases). The germline V gene has CDR1 SGHTA and CDR2 FQGNSA. Between the trimmed V and J ends, which lost 1 base and 4 bases, there was a span of 10 bases. The CDR3 extends over 14 amino acids. CDR3: CASSLDGGPETQYF. In DNA, the CDR3 is TGTGCCAGCAGCTTAGACGGGGGGCCAGAGACCCAGTACTTC. The full variable domain, with the rest looked up from reference TRBV7-2 and TRBJ2-5, is GAGVSQSPSNKVTEKGKDVELRCDPISGHTALYWYRQSLGQGLEFLIYFQGNSAPDKSGLPSDRFSAERTGGSVSTLTIQRTQQEDSAVYLCASSLDGGPETQYFGPGTRLLVL.

V is TRBV7-9 and J is TRBJ1-1; D is unclear. From germline, CDR1 is SEHNR and CDR2 FQNEAQ (reference sequence). V lost 5 bases and J 5 bases, leaving 9 bases between the germline ends. There are 12 residues in the CDR3. CDR3 nucleotides: TGTGCCAGCAGCGTGTCGAGGACTGAAGCTTTCTTT. Protein sequence: CASSVSRTEAFF. The full variable domain, rest sourced from reference TRBV7-9 and TRBJ1-1, is DTGVSQNPRHKITKRGQNVTFRCDPISEHNRLYWYRQTLGQGPEFLTYFQNEAQLEKSRLLSDRFSAERPKGSFSTLEIQRTEQGDSAMYLCASSVSRTEAFFGQGTRLTVV.